A few counts support the clone carrying this T cell receptor (beta chain). These data are taken from a study of blood T cell repertoires in COVID-19. Study-level background: Spain, Italy and the United States supplied samples that represented acute and convalescent COVID-19.

The CDR3 has 13 residues. Germline CDR1 KGHDR, CDR2 SFDVKD. V was trimmed by 9 bases and J by 4 bases, leaving 14 bases between them. Clinical history as reported by participants underpinned cohort assignment. Measured with immunoSEQ multiplex PCR; TCRdb has only the in-frame clones, and not every one. The sample has a few hundred thousand clones; less than 90% are singletons. The origin of this receptor is a woman aged 30 to 39 who had been exposed to COVID-19. V is TRBV24-1 and J is TRBJ1-2, with D tentatively TRBD1 (6 bases). The sample consisted of PBMCs or T cells enriched from blood (not recorded which). The CDR3 sequence: CATSTGAAYGYTF. CDR3 DNA sequence: TGTGCCACCTCGACAGGAGCCGCCTATGGCTACACCTTC.